These T cell receptor beta chains were read from a single sample in a study of early T cells in non-severe SARS-CoV-2 infection. TCRdb processed the 5' RACE reads anew with MiXCR; each CDR3 protein has one entry. The data hold some 78,000 distinct CDR3 sequences, with less than 15% observed a single time. Specimen: whole blood. These receptors were obtained from an adult who was a healthcare worker with PCR-confirmed SARS-CoV-2 infection or an uninfected control (not recorded which). The CDR3 runs from the conserved cysteine through the conserved F or W. D genes are given only for firm matches. Part of the rows lack a size; the others show once, few, many or a class for expanded clones.

j_call	v_call	d_call	clone_size	cdr3_nt	cdr3_aa
TRBJ1-1	TRBV5-6	-	few	TGTGCCAGCAGCTTGTTTCTGAACACTGAAGCTTTCTTT	CASSLFLNTEAFF
TRBJ2-7	TRBV27	TRBD2	-	TGTGCCAGCAGTAAACTAGCGGGGGGACCCTACGAGCAGTACTTC	CASSKLAGGPYEQYF
TRBJ1-5	TRBV12-3/TRBV12-4	TRBD1	few	TGTGCCAGCAGTCCCGGCTTGGGACAGGGAGAACATTTT	CASSPGLGQGEHF
TRBJ1-2	TRBV7-2	-	-	TGTGCCAGCAGCTTAGTAGGGGGGACGCGTGACTATGGCTACACCTTC	CASSLVGGTRDYGYTF
TRBJ2-4	TRBV15	-	-	TGTGCCACCAGCAGTACTGACAGAATAAACATTCAGTACTTC	CATSSTDRINIQYF
TRBJ2-3	TRBV29-1	-	many	TGCAGCGTCCAAGGGTACTTACGGGCGGATACGCAGTATTTT	CSVQGYLRADTQYF
TRBJ2-1	TRBV6-5	TRBD1	many	TGTGCCAGCATTCTCTTCCGGGACAGTTACAATGAGCAGTTCTTC	CASILFRDSYNEQFF
TRBJ2-1	TRBV3-1	-	many	TGTGCCAGCAGCCAAGACCCCGGGACAAAAGGGCCAAATGAGCAGTTCTTC	CASSQDPGTKGPNEQFF
TRBJ1-2	TRBV20-1	TRBD1	-	TGCAGTGCTGCCCGACAGGGGCGAGACTATGGCTACACCTTC	CSAARQGRDYGYTF
TRBJ2-7	TRBV4-1	TRBD1	-	TGCGCCAGCAGCCAAGCTCAGGGGGCCTACGAGCAGTACTTC	CASSQAQGAYEQYF
TRBJ1-1	TRBV3-1	-	-	TGTGCCAGCAGCCCGAGGGGGGGGCGCGACACTGAAGCTTTCTTT	CASSPRGGRDTEAFF
TRBJ2-3	TRBV3-1	TRBD2	many	TGTGCCAGCAGCCAAGGCGGGGGGCTAAGCACAGATACGCAGTATTTT	CASSQGGGLSTDTQYF
TRBJ2-7	TRBV7-3	-	-	TGTGCCAGCAGCTCCGGGACCGTCGGATACGAGCAGTACTTC	CASSSGTVGYEQYF
TRBJ1-6	TRBV9	-	few	TGTGCCAGCAGCGTAGATGGAGGGGACAATTCACCCCTCCACTTT	CASSVDGGDNSPLHF
TRBJ1-5	TRBV5-1	-	-	TGCGCCAGCAGCTTGGGAGACAGAAGCAATCAGCCCCAGCATTTT	CASSLGDRSNQPQHF
TRBJ1-1	TRBV28	-	-	TGTGCCAGCAGGGGTTACAACAAGAACACTGAAGCTTTCTTT	CASRGYNKNTEAFF
TRBJ1-1	TRBV18	TRBD1	-	TGTGCCAGCTCACCACCGACAGGGAGGACTGAAGCTTTCTTT	CASSPPTGRTEAFF
TRBJ2-2	TRBV10-3	-	few	TGTGCCATCAGTGAGTCTGGGTCAGGGGAGCTGTTTTTT	CAISESGSGELFF
TRBJ2-3	TRBV20-1	-	few	TGCAGTGCTAGCTCGACTCCTACCTACACAGATACGCAGTATTTT	CSASSTPTYTDTQYF
TRBJ2-2	TRBV20-1	-	few	TGCAGTGCTGCCGCATGGGCCGGGGAGCTGTTTTTT	CSAAAWAGELFF
TRBJ1-1	TRBV12-3/TRBV12-4	-	few	TGTGCCAGCAGTTTGGGCATCATAGGAACTGAAGCCTTCTTT	CASSLGIIGTEAFF
TRBJ2-7	TRBV30	-	-	TGTGCCTGGAGCCAGTCGGGCTACGAGCAGTACTTC	CAWSQSGYEQYF
TRBJ2-1	TRBV4-2	TRBD2	many	TGTGCCAGCAGCCAAAGGGGCACTAGCGGGAGCGACGGTGAGCAGTTCTTC	CASSQRGTSGSDGEQFF
TRBJ1-2	TRBV12-3/TRBV12-4	TRBD1	few	TGTGCCAGCACCAACCGGGACAGGAGGGAATATGGCTACACCTTC	CASTNRDRREYGYTF
TRBJ1-1	TRBV7-9	TRBD1	many	TGTGCCAGCAGCTGGGACAGGGGGAAAGTGCGGGAAACTGAAGCTTTCTTT	CASSWDRGKVRETEAFF
TRBJ2-7	TRBV7-8	TRBD1	-	TGTGCCAGCAGCCCACGGACAGGGGGCCTCTCGCCTCTCCTCTTC	CASSPRTGGLSPLLF
TRBJ2-7	TRBV4-2	TRBD2	-	TGTGCCAGCAGCCAAGAGGGGGGGAATTCCTACGAGCAGTACTTC	CASSQEGGNSYEQYF
TRBJ1-2	TRBV2	TRBD1	-	TGTGCCAGCAGTCCTCGGACAGGGCCCTATGGCTACACCTTC	CASSPRTGPYGYTF
TRBJ1-2	TRBV29-1	TRBD1	few	TGCAGCGTAACAGGGGGTAATGGCGGCTACACCTTC	CSVTGGNGGYTF
TRBJ1-4	TRBV30	-	-	TGTGCCTGGAATGAGGGGGAAAAACTGTTTTTT	CAWNEGEKLFF
TRBJ1-2	TRBV10-3	-	-	TGTGCCATCAGTGAGAGTGGGAATCGAGCTAACTATGGCTACACCTTC	CAISESGNRANYGYTF
TRBJ2-2	TRBV4-1	-	few	TGCGCCAGCAGCTCCCCTAGGCGGGCCCCTACCGGGGAGCTGTTTTTT	CASSSPRRAPTGELFF
TRBJ2-7	TRBV27	-	many	TGTGCCAGCAGTTCCGTTTGGGACGGGTACGAGCAGTACTTC	CASSSVWDGYEQYF
TRBJ2-7	TRBV2	-	many	TGTGCCAGCAGCCCGGGACAAACTCCTCCGCAGTACTTC	CASSPGQTPPQYF
TRBJ1-5	TRBV28	TRBD1	few	TGTGCCAGCACAGTAAGAGGACAGGGCAATCAGCCCCAGCATTTT	CASTVRGQGNQPQHF
TRBJ1-2	TRBV20-1	-	-	TGCAGTGCTCATTTCAGGGAAGCAGGGGGCTACACCTTC	CSAHFREAGGYTF
TRBJ1-3	TRBV25-1	-	-	TGTGCCAGCAGTGGCCAGCCTGGAAACACCATATATTTT	CASSGQPGNTIYF
TRBJ1-6	TRBV6-5	TRBD1	-	TGTGCCAGCAGCCCCGGACAGGGGGCTAATTCACCCCTCCACTTT	CASSPGQGANSPLHF
TRBJ2-3	TRBV5-4	TRBD2	-	TGTGCCAGCAGCCCCGGGACTAGCGGGAATTTGGCAGATACGCAGTATTTT	CASSPGTSGNLADTQYF
TRBJ1-5	TRBV20-1	-	many	TGCAGTGCTGGAGACGGCCAGCCCCAGCATTTT	CSAGDGQPQHF
TRBJ1-1	TRBV7-9	-	-	TGTGCCAGCAGCAGAACCGCCCGGGGGGACACTGAAGCTTTCTTT	CASSRTARGDTEAFF